The clone carrying this T cell receptor (beta chain) was seen many times. What it binds is unknown. The sample originates from a study of identical twins. Study results and limitations: The presence of invariant MAIT and iNKT cells could partly confound analyses of zero-insertion sequences. An excess of low generation probability was shown by twin-shared out-of-frame alpha sequences. A cross-sectional statistical analysis, not follow-up of the same donors, supported the conclusions.

Healthy Caucasians were all of the donors. TCRdb re-called the 5' RACE reads through MiXCR, storing one row per CDR3 protein. The repertoire consists of 310,000 or so distinct CDR3 sequences, with under 9% occurring once and the leading ten covering more than 2%. A further study also used this sample, focusing on yellow fever vaccine responses in identical twins.

This clonotype originated in a woman under 30 in good health. Input material: memory (CD45RO+) T cells sorted from blood.

CDR3 sequence (DNA): TGTGCCAGCAGATTCGGACAGGGGGCCTACGAGCAGTACTTC. Protein product: CASRFGQGAYEQYF. This chain connects TRBV5-5 to TRBJ2-7; 10 bases fit TRBD1. Per the germline V gene, CDR1 is SGHKS and CDR2 is YYEKEE (reference sequence). V was pared by 5 bases and J by 2 bases, with 4 bases of the junction left unmatched. The CDR3 runs 14 residues.